Below, one T cell receptor (beta chain) is given with its context. The sample originates from a study of cytomegalovirus exposure and HLA in healthy donors. Germline lookup yields CDR1 MNHEY and CDR2 SMNVEV (reference sequence). V lost 0 bases and J 5 bases, leaving 17 bases between the germline ends. The CDR3 covers 16 residues. PCR involved 60 Vbeta and 13 Jbeta primers. The protocol was immunoSEQ multiplex PCR, while the TCRdb copy is restricted to in-frame clones and leaves out a portion. Of about 150,000 clones in the sample, 75% to 85% were seen once. The chain links TRBV27 to TRBJ2-7; a possible D gene is TRBD2 (5 bases). Specimen: PBMCs. This receptor was identified in a man in his fifties or sixties in good health and CMV-seropositive. The CDR3 bases are TGTGCCAGCAGTTTATCCCCCCCACTAGTAACCCACGAGCAGTACTTC. Its translation is CASSLSPPLVTHEQYF.